This TCR beta chain was sequenced for a study of brain metastases from non-small cell lung cancer. V gave up 1 base and J gave up 4 bases, with 19 bases separating them. The length of the CDR3 is 17 residues. Germline-derived CDR1 and CDR2 are LGHNA and YSLEER. Sequenced by immunoSEQ multiplex PCR; TCRdb stores in-frame clones only, minus some. This repertoire shows 4,000 to 4,500 clones, 80% to 90% found once; its top ten account for around 6%. This TCR came from a donor over 35 with non-small cell lung cancer. The V call is TRBV4-3, the J call TRBJ1-1; D is possibly TRBD1 (6 bases). Material for sequencing was primary lung tumor tissue. The CDR3 DNA reads TGCGCCAGCAGCCAAGTGGGGGGGGCGCGGGGGCCCACTGAAGCTTTCTTT. It translates to CASSQVGGARGPTEAFF.